This TCR beta chain was found in a study of blood T cell repertoires in COVID-19. Study details: The samples span acute and convalescent COVID-19 from the United States, Italy and Spain. The analysed material was cDNA or gDNA that came from T cells, B-cell-depleted T cells, or PBMCs.

Patients of the Seattle cohort, enrolled during active infection, were followed longitudinally. Original analysis: Using reference gene primer amplification, nucleated cell counts were estimated. Generated by immunoSEQ multiplex PCR, the TCRdb table keeps only in-frame clones and is missing some. V, J and clone size are taken as reported in that table, and D and trimming were inferred from the DNA itself. Here the sample spans more than 200,000 clones, about nine tenths being singletons. The sequencing sample was made of peripheral blood. The receptor's source is a woman under 40 with COVID-19, enrolled during active disease.

CDR3 sequence: CASSTVGGGRYDEQFF. The CDR3, as DNA: TGTGCCAGCTCAACTGTGGGGGGCGGGAGATATGATGAGCAGTTCTTC. This rearrangement joins TRBV18 to TRBJ2-1; possibly TRBD2 for D (7 bases). There are 16 residues in the CDR3. Germline V gene sequence: CDR1 KGHSH, CDR2 LQKENI. V was trimmed by 5 bases and J by 8 bases, leaving 22 bases between them. Full variable domain (rest looked up from reference TRBV18 and TRBJ2-1): NAGVMQNPRHLVRRRGQEARLRCSPMKGHSHVYWYRQLPEEGLKFMVYLQKENIIDESGMPKERFSAEFPKEGPSILRIQQVVRGDSAAYFCASSTVGGGRYDEQFFGPGTRLTVL.